The entry below gives a single TCR beta chain sequence along with its context. Its target is not known. In TCRdb, the 5' RACE reads were re-called with MiXCR into one record per CDR3 protein. The data show about 73,000 distinct CDR3 sequences, 7.5% to 8% seen once. CDR3 size: 14 residues. V trimming: 4 bases; J trimming: 2 bases; junction bases outside the gene matches: 7. In germline, CDR1 is SQVTM, CDR2 ANQGSEA. The record originates from a study of T cells after yellow fever vaccination. Study-wide points: Only a small proportion of the clonotypes turned up in both the CD4 and the CD8 compartments, likely arising from convergent recombination.

The source is a man aged 30-40 years who received the YFV17D yellow fever vaccine. The source material was CD8+ T cells sorted from PBMCs, sampled on the day of the yellow fever booster vaccination. The V and J genes are TRBV29-1 and TRBJ2-7; 8 nucleotides line up with TRBD1. CDR3 bases: TGCAGCGTTGGGCTAGGACAGGGTCCCTACGAGCAGTACTTC. Its protein product is CSVGLGQGPYEQYF.